Each of the 24 T cell receptor beta chains below was sequenced from the same sample in a study of blood T cell repertoires in COVID-19. Assay used: immunoSEQ multiplex PCR; TCRdb lists only in-frame clones, some missing. The data hold about 48,000 clones, with about nine tenths observed a single time. Sequences were obtained from peripheral blood. Receptors were obtained from a woman of 80 years or more with COVID-19, enrolled during active disease.

The gene calls are TRBV5-1 and TRBJ2-2; weak D call: TRBD2 (5 bases). This CDR3 is 16 amino acids long. Germline V lookup: CDR1 SGHRS, CDR2 YFSETQ. V dropped 4 bases and J dropped 1 base, with 14 bases sitting between them. For the CDR3, the DNA is TGCGCCAGCAGCCCCCAACTTCGGGGGAACACCGGGGAGCTGTTTTTT. Its translation is CASSPQLRGNTGELFF.

The V gene is TRBV7-9, the J gene TRBJ1-5; D might be TRBD1 (6 bases). The germline V and J ends were trimmed by 3 bases and 2 bases, with 11 bases remaining between them. The CDR3 runs to 15 residues. Germline values: CDR1 SEHNR, CDR2 FQNEAQ (reference sequence). The CDR3 here is CASSFGDTGNQPQHF. The CDR3 DNA reads TGTGCCAGCAGCTTTGGGGACACAGGCAATCAGCCCCAGCATTTT.

The chain recombines TRBV30 with TRBJ1-1, with D possibly being TRBD1 (5 bases). Between the trimmed V and J ends, which lost 4 bases and 1 base, there was a span of 10 bases. The CDR3 sequence is 13 residues long. CDR1 GTSNPN and CDR2 SVGIG come from the germline V gene (reference sequence). The CDR3 DNA reads as TGTGCCTGGATTTACAGGCGGAACACTGAAGCTTTCTTT. Protein sequence: CAWIYRRNTEAFF.

This clone was found a few times. The chain is built from TRBV28 and TRBJ2-3; no clear D. Trimming pared 3 bases from V and 3 bases from J, leaving 4 bases between. The CDR3 covers 12 residues. CDR1 is MDHEN and CDR2 is SYDVKM in the germline V gene. The CDR3 spells CASSFRTDTQYF. DNA of the CDR3: TGTGCCAGCAGTTTTCGGACAGATACGCAGTATTTT.

The V call is TRBV6-6, the J call TRBJ1-3, with 7 bases lining up with TRBD1. Germline V gene sequence: CDR1 MNHNY, CDR2 SVGAGI (reference sequence). Unmatched junction bases numbered 13, after V lost 6 bases and J lost 2 bases. The CDR3 length is 17 residues. Here the CDR3 DNA reads TGTGCCAGCAGCCGAACAAACCCACAGGGGACTGGAAACACCATATATTTT. Amino acid sequence: CASSRTNPQGTGNTIYF.

V usage is TRBV6-6 and J usage is TRBJ2-1; 10 nucleotides agree with TRBD2. Looked up from germline, CDR1 is MNHNY and CDR2 is SVGAGI (reference sequence). CDR3 length: 14 amino acids. The V segment lost 6 bases and the J segment 6 bases; nucleotides outside the gene matches: 5. The CDR3 loop is CASRTLAGTNEQFF. The CDR3 bases are TGTGCCAGCAGGACACTAGCGGGAACCAATGAGCAGTTCTTC.

The chain carries TRBV25-1 and TRBJ1-2; D may be TRBD1 (5 bases). Germline V gives CDR1 MGHDK, CDR2 SYGVNS. The V end lost 6 bases, the J end lost 7 bases, and 15 bases lay between the germline ends. This CDR3 has 13 amino acids. CDR3 DNA sequence: TGTGCCAGCAGACAGTCGGGGGTGGTTGGCTACACCTTC. This encodes CASRQSGVVGYTF.

The J gene is TRBJ1-2, the V gene TRBV11-2, with D maybe TRBD1 (6 bases). Germline lookup yields CDR1 SGHAT and CDR2 FQNNGV. V was pared by 5 bases and J by 4 bases, with 14 bases between. There are 14 residues in the CDR3. The CDR3 loop is CASSPDRTPYGYTF. The CDR3 DNA reads TGTGCCAGCAGCCCGGACAGAACTCCCTATGGCTACACCTTC.

The V call is TRBV29-1, the J call TRBJ1-4; 8 bases match TRBD1. Germline CDR1 SQVTM, CDR2 ANQGSEA. The J segment lost 7 bases and the V segment lost 1 base, leaving 2 bases of the junction unmatched. The CDR3 consists of 13 residues. CDR3 protein: CSVEVQGGEKLFF. CDR3 coding DNA: TGCAGCGTTGAAGTACAGGGGGGTGAAAAACTGTTTTTT.

The chain links TRBV6-4 to TRBJ1-6; 8 bases line up with TRBD1. This CDR3 region has 16 residues. Germline values: CDR1 MRHNA, CDR2 SNTAGT. J lost 2 bases, V lost 7 bases, and 7 bases had no gene match. The CDR3 DNA is TGTGCCAGCAACGACGGGACAGGTCCCTATAATTCACCCCTCCACTTT. Translated, it gives CASNDGTGPYNSPLHF.

V is TRBV9 and J is TRBJ1-4; 8 bases agree with TRBD1. The germline V gene has CDR1 SGDLS and CDR2 YYNGEE. There are 16 residues in the CDR3. V trimming: 4 bases; J trimming: 5 bases; junction bases outside the gene matches: 10. CDR3 bases: TGTGCCAGCAGCCCGCCTCTACAGGGGGGAAATGAAAAACTGTTTTTT. It codes for CASSPPLQGGNEKLFF.

This clone was observed a few times. The V gene is TRBV11-2, the J gene TRBJ2-7; 7 nucleotides match TRBD1. The CDR3 spans 15 residues. Germline CDR1 and CDR2: SGHAT and FQNNGV. V was clipped by 5 bases and J by 7 bases; unmatched bases: 14. CDR3 DNA sequence: TGTGCCAGCAGCCAACCGGGACAGCCCTTTAAGGAGCAGTACTTC. This gives the protein CASSQPGQPFKEQYF. The complete variable domain, with remaining parts taken from reference TRBV11-2 and TRBJ2-7, reads EAGVAQSPRYKIIEKRQSVAFWCNPISGHATLYWYQQILGQGPKLLIQFQNNGVVDDSQLPKDRFSAERLKGVDSTLKIQPAKLEDSAVYLCASSQPGQPFKEQYFGPGTRLTVT.

The CDR3 nucleotides are TGTGCCACAGGGGAGGGGGACGGAGCTAACTATGGCTACACCTTC. Translation gives CATGEGDGANYGYTF. The rearrangement joins TRBV27 to TRBJ1-2, with a possible D match to TRBD1 (6 bases). V was trimmed by 10 bases and J by 0 bases, leaving 18 bases between them. The CDR3 sequence is 15 residues long. Looked up from germline, CDR1 is MNHEY and CDR2 is SMNVEV (reference sequence).

The chain employs TRBV19 and TRBJ1-2; 7 bases match TRBD1. V trimming: 6 bases; J trimming: 1 base; junction bases outside the gene matches: 8. CDR1 is LNHDA, CDR2 SQIVND, per germline (reference sequence). The CDR3 runs 15 residues. The chain's CDR3 is CASREPGQFNYGYTF. Here the CDR3 DNA reads TGTGCCAGTAGGGAACCGGGACAGTTTAACTATGGCTACACCTTC.

This clone has just a few counts. This sequence joins TRBV27 and TRBJ2-3; 7 bases line up with TRBD2. The length of the CDR3 is 15 residues. Losses at the gene ends were 1 base for V and 0 bases for J; bases not matched to a gene: 1. Germline V gene lookup returns CDR1 MNHEY and CDR2 SMNVEV (reference sequence). The CDR3 sequence: CASSLYSGSTDTQYF. The CDR3 DNA reads as TGTGCCAGCAGTTTATATAGCGGGAGCACAGATACGCAGTATTTT.

The V call is TRBV5-8, the J call TRBJ2-5, with TRBD2 as a possible D gene (7 bases). Germline V gives CDR1 SGHTS, CDR2 YDEGEE. The CDR3 consists of 18 residues. Trimming stripped 6 bases from V and 1 base from J, with 25 bases between. The CDR3 is CASKEARIRGGTQETQYF. For the CDR3, the DNA is TGTGCCAGCAAGGAGGCCCGAATTAGGGGGGGGACCCAAGAGACCCAGTACTTC.

The gene calls are TRBV2 and TRBJ1-1; 7 bases line up with TRBD1. Germline-derived CDR1 and CDR2 are SNHLY and FYNNEI. The CDR3 consists of 14 residues. J lost 0 bases, V lost 7 bases, and 5 bases had no gene match. CDR3 sequence: CASMLTGLNTEAFF. For the CDR3, the DNA is TGTGCCAGCATGCTGACAGGGCTGAACACTGAAGCTTTCTTT.

The CDR3: CASSATGAGTQYF. The CDR3 nucleotides are TGCGCCAGCAGCGCTACAGGGGCGGGGACCCAGTACTTC. The chain employs TRBV5-1 and TRBJ2-5; TRBD1 agrees at 7 bases. In germline, CDR1 is SGHRS, CDR2 YFSETQ. The trim removed 4 bases at V and 7 bases at J, leaving 7 bases unmatched. This CDR3 has 13 residues.

The J gene is TRBJ2-1, the V gene TRBV28; D may be TRBD2 (6 bases). From germline, CDR1 is MDHEN and CDR2 SYDVKM. This CDR3 has 15 residues. V was trimmed by 5 bases and J by 7 bases, leaving 18 bases between them. As DNA, the CDR3 is TGTGCCAGCAGTGAATCCGGGACTCCGGAAAATGAGCAGTTCTTC. The encoded protein is CASSESGTPENEQFF.

V usage is TRBV28 and J usage is TRBJ1-2, with 7 positions matching TRBD1. The CDR3 spans 18 residues. Germline V gene lookup returns CDR1 MDHEN and CDR2 SYDVKM. Trimming cost V 5 bases and J 3 bases; bases outside gene matches: 18. The CDR3: CASSHSRDSIPRDYGYTF. CDR3 DNA sequence: TGTGCCAGCAGTCATTCCCGGGACAGCATCCCCCGAGACTATGGCTACACCTTC.

The rearrangement uses TRBV5-8 and TRBJ1-5, with TRBD1 matching over 10 bases. The ends lost 4 bases at V and 2 bases at J; junction bases unmatched: 3. Germline values: CDR1 SGHTS, CDR2 YDEGEE. This CDR3 spans 15 amino acids. CDR3 DNA sequence: TGTGCCAGCAGCCAAGGGACAGGGGGCAATCAGCCCCAGCATTTT. Its translation is CASSQGTGGNQPQHF.

The rearrangement links TRBV11-2 to TRBJ2-7; TRBD2 aligns across 8 bases. Germline loops: CDR1 SGHAT, CDR2 FQNNGV. CDR3 size: 15 residues. Trimming at V came to 8 bases and at J to 1 base, leaving 10 bases not matched to a gene. Written as DNA, the CDR3 is TGTGCCAGCCGACCTCCGGGGGGGCTGTCCTACGAGCAGTACTTC. Encoded protein: CASRPPGGLSYEQYF.

In nucleotides, the CDR3 is TGTGCCACCAGTGATAGTCAGGGTCAATGGCTAGTACAAGAGACCCAGTACTTC. Translation gives CATSDSQGQWLVQETQYF. This chain uses TRBV24-1 with TRBJ2-5, with D possibly being TRBD1 (5 bases). The CDR3 is made up of 18 amino acids. V dropped 3 bases and J dropped 2 bases, with 21 bases sitting between them. CDR1 is KGHDR, CDR2 SFDVKD, per germline.

This chain links TRBV19 with TRBJ1-1; TRBD1 might be the D (5 bases). The germline V gene encodes CDR1 LNHDA and CDR2 SQIVND (reference sequence). Trimming removed 6 bases from V and 5 bases from J, with 13 bases in between. The CDR3 is 13 amino acids. Here the CDR3 DNA reads TGTGCCAGTAGAAGGGGTCGAGGAACTGAAGCTTTCTTT. As protein: CASRRGRGTEAFF. Full variable domain (missing parts from reference TRBV19 and TRBJ1-1): DGGITQSPKYLFRKEGQNVTLSCEQNLNHDAMYWYRQDPGQGLRLIYYSQIVNDFQKGDIAEGYSVSREKKESFPLTVTSAQKNPTAFYLCASRRGRGTEAFFGQGTRLTVV.